This is a list of T cell receptor beta chains from one sample in a study of T cell responses to AZD1222 COVID-19 vaccine. Measured with immunoSEQ multiplex PCR; TCRdb has only the in-frame clones, and not every one. The sample includes about 130,000 clones, over 90% of them seen just once. The material was peripheral blood, obtained on day 0 of AZD1222 vaccination. These receptors were collected from an adult in good health. Both conserved end residues are part of each CDR3. The order of the fields is V gene, J gene, CDR3 protein.

V: TRBV10-3
J: TRBJ2-5
CDR3: CATSGKETQYF

V: TRBV18
J: TRBJ1-4
CDR3: CASSPRGAPNEKLFF

V: TRBV7-8
J: TRBJ2-1
CDR3: CASSLEGLAGSSYNEQFF

V: TRBV7-2
J: TRBJ2-7
CDR3: CASSGAGQPPYEQYF

V: TRBV7-2
J: TRBJ1-2
CDR3: CATKQGRYGYTF

V: TRBV5-1
J: TRBJ2-1
CDR3: CASSTGQGGNEQFF

V: TRBV6-2/TRBV6-3
J: TRBJ2-7
CDR3: CASSYPTIVYEQYF

V: TRBV27
J: TRBJ2-1
CDR3: CASSLAASYNEQFF

V: TRBV4-1
J: TRBJ1-6
CDR3: CASGARGNSPLHF

V: TRBV30
J: TRBJ1-1
CDR3: CAWSGGWGTEAFF

V: TRBV11-2
J: TRBJ1-2
CDR3: CASSLDRGGPAYGYTF

V: TRBV7-2
J: TRBJ1-1
CDR3: CASSSDRGDTEAFF

V: TRBV5-6
J: TRBJ2-7
CDR3: CASSRGGAYEQYF

V: TRBV11-2
J: TRBJ2-1
CDR3: CASSLLTGAWDEQFF

V: TRBV12-3/TRBV12-4
J: TRBJ1-3
CDR3: CASSFRGENTIYF

V: TRBV5-5
J: TRBJ1-2
CDR3: CASSSSTGVDGYTF

V: TRBV29-1
J: TRBJ2-3
CDR3: CSVEGRGRGADTQYF

V: TRBV5-5
J: TRBJ2-5
CDR3: CASSARPTGQETQYF

V: TRBV11-2
J: TRBJ2-3
CDR3: CAESGLAEGTDTQYF

V: TRBV28
J: TRBJ2-6
CDR3: CASSFAGVKGANVLTF

V: TRBV19
J: TRBJ1-1
CDR3: CATLTGKGEAFF

V: TRBV20-1
J: TRBJ2-5
CDR3: CRGDRGQTQYF

V: TRBV19
J: TRBJ1-1
CDR3: CASFQGAANTEAFF

V: TRBV9
J: TRBJ1-2
CDR3: CASSPEALLSRGYTF

V: TRBV29-1
J: TRBJ1-2
CDR3: CSVAGQDYGYTF

V: TRBV2
J: TRBJ2-1
CDR3: CASRVGEGFNEQFF

V: TRBV7-3
J: TRBJ2-5
CDR3: CASSLTAAQETQYF

V: TRBV15
J: TRBJ2-2
CDR3: CATSRDRGTGELFF

V: TRBV28
J: TRBJ1-1
CDR3: CASRGNTEAFF

V: TRBV4-2
J: TRBJ1-2
CDR3: CASSQGPDASGYTF

V: TRBV11-1
J: TRBJ2-1
CDR3: CASSLVRGNEQFF

V: TRBV2
J: TRBJ1-1
CDR3: CASSGTGGLAEAFF

V: TRBV9
J: TRBJ2-7
CDR3: CASNRGNNEQYF

V: TRBV2
J: TRBJ2-5
CDR3: CASNREGQTQYF

V: TRBV3-1/TRBV3-2
J: TRBJ1-3
CDR3: CASSLRRISGNTIYF

V: TRBV2
J: TRBJ1-2
CDR3: CASRDSGNYGYTF

V: TRBV7-9
J: TRBJ2-5
CDR3: CASSLDGWDQYF

V: TRBV5-1
J: TRBJ1-1
CDR3: CASSLTPSTGEAFF

V: TRBV6-5
J: TRBJ2-7
CDR3: CASSRERGAIEQYF

V: TRBV30
J: TRBJ2-6
CDR3: CASLQGSGANVLTF

V: TRBV11-3
J: TRBJ2-2
CDR3: CASSQGGGGTGELFF

V: TRBV19
J: TRBJ1-3
CDR3: CASKPSRRNTIYF

V: TRBV27
J: TRBJ2-6
CDR3: CASSPERAGANVLTF

V: TRBV27
J: TRBJ2-7
CDR3: CASSTTSTGAYEQYF

V: TRBV2
J: TRBJ1-3
CDR3: CASGLSSGNTIYF

V: TRBV7-7
J: TRBJ2-5
CDR3: CASSYRTARQETQYF

V: TRBV6-5
J: TRBJ1-1
CDR3: CASSLPGFGNTEAFF

V: TRBV6-6
J: TRBJ2-2
CDR3: CASSKAGGAELFF

V: TRBV4-3
J: TRBJ1-1
CDR3: CASSQGLTRGTEAFF

V: TRBV9
J: TRBJ2-7
CDR3: CASSVADGAYEQYF

V: TRBV7-2
J: TRBJ2-1
CDR3: CASSLKASGRMGNEQFF

V: TRBV19
J: TRBJ1-5
CDR3: CASSSRTAGTYQPQHF

V: TRBV5-1
J: TRBJ1-1
CDR3: CASSPGRGGDTEAFF

V: TRBV11-3
J: TRBJ2-2
CDR3: CASSLGVTGELFF

V: TRBV7-9
J: TRBJ2-1
CDR3: CASSWLASGIDEQFF

V: TRBV27
J: TRBJ1-2
CDR3: CASSLNKGTGINGYTF

V: TRBV29-1
J: TRBJ2-4
CDR3: CSVVGWARDKNIQYF

V: TRBV3-1/TRBV3-2
J: TRBJ2-7
CDR3: CASSQSGTGVAEQYF

V: TRBV12-5
J: TRBJ1-5
CDR3: CASGRGDHSNQPQHF

V: TRBV28
J: TRBJ2-1
CDR3: CASSPILPSEEGIPNEQFF